This T cell receptor beta chain derives from a study of patients and donors after allogeneic stem cell transplantation. The germline V gene has CDR1 SNHLY and CDR2 FYNNEI. The CDR3 covers 14 residues. V lost 1 base, J lost 5 bases, and 9 bases lay in between. MiXCR, applied by TCRdb to the RT-PCR reads, yields one record per CDR3 protein. The sample contains roughly 940,000 distinct CDR3 sequences, more than 15% of which appear only once. Sequencing was done on a sample of blood, either unsorted or a sorted T cell fraction (not recorded which). The origin of this receptor is a human donor who was either an allogeneic HSCT recipient or a stem cell or donor lymphocyte infusion donor (not recorded which). It is not recorded whose cells these are; they may come from a transplant donor. The chain recombines TRBV2 with TRBJ1-3; possible D gene TRBD1, 5 bases. The CDR3 nucleotides read TGTGCCAGCAGTGAAGGAGCAGGGAGAAACACCATATATTTT. Its protein product is CASSEGAGRNTIYF. The variable domain in full, completed from reference TRBV2 and TRBJ1-3, reads EPEVTQTPSHQVTQMGQEVILRCVPISNHLYFYWYRQILGQKVEFLVSFYNNEISEKSEIFDDQFSVERPDGSNFTLKIRSTKLEDSAMYFCASSEGAGRNTIYFGEGSWLTVV.